Shown below are 13 T cell receptor beta chains from a single sample sequenced in a study of cytomegalovirus exposure and HLA in healthy donors. PCR primers comprised 60 Vbeta and 13 Jbeta primers. The repertoire was sequenced with immunoSEQ multiplex PCR; TCRdb's copy has only in-frame clones and lacks some. The profile shows some 190,000 clones, roughly 75% of them singletons. The specimen was PBMCs. All receptors derive from a man aged 25-40 years in good health and CMV-seropositive.

The J gene is TRBJ2-1, the V gene TRBV5-1; 10 bases are a match to TRBD1. The CDR3 has 13 amino acids. V dropped 3 bases and J dropped 15; count of bases not matched to a gene: 9. Germline CDR1 reads SGHRS; CDR2 reads YFSETQ. The DNA for the CDR3 is TGCGCCAGCAGCTCGGACAGGGGGGGTGCTCGGTTCTTC. This translates into CASSSDRGGARFF.

The V gene is TRBV4-2, the J gene TRBJ2-5, with 10 bases that match TRBD2. Trimming cost V 3 bases and J 5 bases; bases outside gene matches: 6. The CDR3 totals 15 residues. The germline gives CDR1 LGHNA, CDR2 YNFKEQ. The chain's CDR3 is CASSQGPTSGETQYF. CDR3 in DNA: TGTGCCAGCAGCCAGGGCCCGACTAGCGGGGAGACCCAGTACTTC.

About this clone itself: At one end the junction does not follow the germline gene, possibly because of a read error. V and J are TRBV30 and TRBJ2-6; 8 bases map to TRBD1. CDR1 is GTSNPN, CDR2 SVGIG, per germline (reference sequence). CDR3 length: 13 amino acids. The CDR3 loop reads CACQGAGANVQTF. CDR3 nucleotides: TGTGCCTGCCAGGGGGCCGGGGCCAACGTCCAGACTTTC.

The chain carries TRBV2 and TRBJ1-2; 8 bases line up with TRBD1. After removal of 5 bases from V and 3 bases from J, the junction contained 8 bases not matched to a gene. This CDR3 is built from 15 residues. Germline lookup yields CDR1 SNHLY and CDR2 FYNNEI. The CDR3 nucleotides read TGTGCCAGCAGTCGACAGGGGTTGGTGGACTATGGCTACACCTTC. It specifies CASSRQGLVDYGYTF.

The chain employs TRBV19 and TRBJ1-2, with D uncertain. Germline assignment: CDR1 LNHDA and CDR2 SQIVND (reference sequence). V was trimmed by 6 bases and J by 4 bases, leaving 9 bases between them. This CDR3 spans 12 amino acids. CDR3 loop: CASSSTGYGYTF. In DNA, the CDR3 is TGTGCCAGTAGCTCCACGGGCTATGGCTACACCTTC. Looking up the rest from reference TRBV19 and TRBJ1-2 gives the full variable domain: DGGITQSPKYLFRKEGQNVTLSCEQNLNHDAMYWYRQDPGQGLRLIYYSQIVNDFQKGDIAEGYSVSREKKESFPLTVTSAQKNPTAFYLCASSSTGYGYTFGSGTRLTVV.

The genes are TRBV30 and TRBJ2-7, with 8 bases matching TRBD1. V shed 3 bases, J shed 6 bases, and the junction held 1 base outside the gene matches. The CDR3 runs 11 residues. Germline V gene sequence: CDR1 GTSNPN, CDR2 SVGIG (reference sequence). For the CDR3, the DNA is TGTGCCTGGAGCCAGGGGGCCGAGCAGTACTTC. It specifies CAWSQGAEQYF.

The J gene is TRBJ2-7, the V gene TRBV7-9, with TRBD1 matching over 10 bases. CDR3 length equals 16 residues. The V gene end was trimmed by 6 bases and the J gene end by 4 bases; junction bases not matched to a gene: 12. Germline V CDR1 and CDR2: SEHNR, FQNEAQ (reference sequence). DNA for the CDR3: TGTGCCAGCAGTCCGCCCCCGGGACAGGGGATGTACGAGCAGTACTTC. Translation gives CASSPPPGQGMYEQYF.

This clone was detected only a few times. J is TRBJ1-5 and V is TRBV27; unclear D gene. The CDR3 length is 13 residues. Germline V gene sequence: CDR1 MNHEY, CDR2 SMNVEV (reference sequence). Trimming cost V 2 bases and J 7 bases, with 9 bases left between them. The CDR3 bases are TGTGCCAGCAGTTTAACGGGGAAACAGCCCCAGCATTTT. This encodes CASSLTGKQPQHF.

The rearrangement joins TRBV7-9 to TRBJ2-7, with 7 bases matching TRBD1. CDR3 length: 15 residues. V lost 2 bases to trimming and J lost 1 base; unmatched junction nucleotides: 5. The germline gives CDR1 SEHNR, CDR2 FQNEAQ (reference sequence). The CDR3 nucleotides are TGTGCCAGCAGCTTAAGTGGGGGACAGTCCTACGAGCAGTACTTC. Its protein product is CASSLSGGQSYEQYF.

A word on this clone: Additional DNA sequences in this sample encode the identical CDR3. J is TRBJ2-7 and V is TRBV5-1; the D gene is possibly TRBD1 (5 bases). The germline V gene encodes CDR1 SGHRS and CDR2 YFSETQ. Deletions cut 0 bases from V and 5 bases from J, with 12 bases between. The CDR3 sequence is 14 residues long. Written as DNA, the CDR3 is TGCGCCAGCAGCTTGGGACAGAGAGTAGACGAGCAGTACTTC. It codes for CASSLGQRVDEQYF.

The V and J genes are TRBV28 and TRBJ1-1; maybe TRBD1 (5 bases). Germline V gives CDR1 MDHEN, CDR2 SYDVKM. The CDR3 runs 16 residues. V was trimmed by 7 bases and J by 0 bases, leaving 18 bases between them. CDR3 region: CASTGGGSFMNTEAFF. Here the CDR3 DNA reads TGTGCCAGCACCGGGGGTGGATCGTTCATGAACACTGAAGCTTTCTTT. The variable domain in full, completed from reference TRBV28 and TRBJ1-1, reads DVKVTQSSRYLVKRTGEKVFLECVQDMDHENMFWYRQDPGLGLRLIYFSYDVKMKEKGDIPEGYSVSREKKERFSLILESASTNQTSMYLCASTGGGSFMNTEAFFGQGTRLTVV.

The rearrangement links TRBV5-1 to TRBJ1-1; TRBD1 matches 9 bases. V lost 4 bases to trimming and J lost 0 bases; unmatched junction nucleotides: 7. Looked up from germline, CDR1 is SGHRS and CDR2 is YFSETQ. The CDR3 extends over 16 amino acids. Here the CDR3 reads CASSPHRGHVNTEAFF. The CDR3 DNA follows: TGCGCCAGCAGCCCCCACAGGGGGCACGTGAACACTGAAGCTTTCTTT.

This clone was seen only a few times. The J gene is TRBJ2-1, the V gene TRBV19; a weak D match, TRBD2 (5 bases). Germline CDR1 and CDR2: LNHDA and SQIVND (reference sequence). With 3 bases removed from V and 7 bases from J, the gap between germline ends came to 22 bases. The CDR3 has 17 amino acids. The CDR3 spells CASSIRGSRGQQNEQFF. CDR3 coding DNA: TGTGCCAGTAGTATCCGCGGAAGTAGAGGGCAACAGAATGAGCAGTTCTTC.